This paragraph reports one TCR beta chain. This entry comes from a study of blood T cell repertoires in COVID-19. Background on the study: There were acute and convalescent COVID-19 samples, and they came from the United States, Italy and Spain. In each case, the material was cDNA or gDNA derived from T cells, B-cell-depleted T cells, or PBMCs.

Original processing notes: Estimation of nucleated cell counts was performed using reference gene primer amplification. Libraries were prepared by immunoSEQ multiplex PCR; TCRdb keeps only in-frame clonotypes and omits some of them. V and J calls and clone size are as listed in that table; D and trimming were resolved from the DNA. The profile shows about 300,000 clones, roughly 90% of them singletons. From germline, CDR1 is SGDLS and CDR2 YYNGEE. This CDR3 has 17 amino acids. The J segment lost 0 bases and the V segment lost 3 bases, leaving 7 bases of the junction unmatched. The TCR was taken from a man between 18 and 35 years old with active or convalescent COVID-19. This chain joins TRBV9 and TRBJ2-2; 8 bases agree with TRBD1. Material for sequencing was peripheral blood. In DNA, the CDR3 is TGTGCCAGCAGCGAACGCAGGGACAGGACGAACACCGGGGAGCTGTTTTTT. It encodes CASSERRDRTNTGELFF.